This TCR beta chain derives from a study of monozygotic twins with inflammatory bowel disease. Every TCR library consumed about 3.5 ug of total RNA. Reanalyzing the 5' RACE reads, TCRdb keeps one entry per CDR3 protein, without DNA. With 150,000 or so distinct CDR3 sequences in the sample, the ten largest clones hold about 1.2%. Without any T cell sorting, total RNA was isolated from whole blood. CDR3 length equals 15 residues. CDR1 is DFQATT and CDR2 is SNEGSKA in the germline V gene (reference sequence). This TCR derives from a human donor with ulcerative colitis or Crohn's disease, or a healthy co-twin of an affected twin (not recorded which). The chain combines TRBV20-1 with TRBJ1-5. Sequencing was carried out using blood. The CDR3 region is CSASGQSNSNQPQHF.